The 32 T cell receptor beta chains in this list originate from one sample, sequenced in a study of shared clonotypes between healthy human individuals. TCRdb keeps only in-frame clones here, not all; method: immunoSEQ multiplex PCR. This sample has about 1 million clones, with around 76% found just once. The sequenced sample was memory CD4+ T cells sorted from blood. Specified subset: CD45RA-negative fraction. These receptors came from a man between 18 and 35 years old in good health.

CDR3 amino acids: CASGPDSPNTIYF. CDR3 nucleotides: TGTGCTAGTGGTCCGGACTCACCGAACACCATATATTTT. The chain is built from TRBV12-5 and TRBJ1-3; no definite D call. This CDR3 spans 13 amino acids. Germline V gene lookup returns CDR1 LGHNT and CDR2 FRNRAP. The V gene lost 5 bases and the J gene lost 7 bases, with 12 bases spanning the gap.

The genes are TRBV11-2 and TRBJ2-1; tentatively, D is TRBD2 (5 bases). The length of the CDR3 is 12 residues. Looked up from germline, CDR1 is SGHAT and CDR2 is FQNNGV. Trimming pared 1 base from V and 10 bases from J, leaving 8 bases between. CDR3 residues: CASSLAGKEQFF. CDR3 nucleotide sequence: TGTGCCAGCAGCTTAGCGGGGAAAGAGCAGTTCTTC.

This clone showed up just once. The rearrangement uses TRBV5-1 and TRBJ2-5; TRBD2 agrees at 9 bases. Germline V CDR1 and CDR2: SGHRS, YFSETQ. The CDR3 has 13 residues. The J segment lost 5 bases and the V segment lost 3 bases, leaving 2 bases of the junction unmatched. The CDR3 coding sequence is TGCGCCAGCAGCTCAGGACTAGCGGAGACCCAGTACTTC. Its protein product is CASSSGLAETQYF.

This clone was detected once. The chain couples TRBV10-3 to TRBJ2-7; 9 bases map to TRBD1. V was clipped by 6 bases and J by 3 bases; unmatched bases: 6. This CDR3 spans 14 amino acids. Germline CDR1 and CDR2: ENHRY and SYGVKD. CDR3 protein: CAISQLGQGYEQYF. The CDR3 DNA follows: TGTGCCATCAGCCAACTGGGACAGGGCTACGAGCAGTACTTC.

In DNA, the CDR3 is TGTGCCAGCAGCTTGGCAATAAATACAGGGGAAACGGCTTTCTTT. Its translation: CASSLAINTGETAFF. J is TRBJ1-1 and V is TRBV5-4; 7 bases fit TRBD1. CDR3 length: 15 amino acids. Germline loops: CDR1 SGHNT, CDR2 YYREEE (reference sequence). Losses at the gene ends were 0 bases for V and 11 bases for J; bases not matched to a gene: 13.

V gene TRBV6-5 combines with J gene TRBJ1-4, with D possibly being TRBD1 (5 bases). Trimming removed 8 bases at V and 7 bases at J, with 17 bases between. CDR3 length equals 14 residues. Per the germline V gene, CDR1 is MNHEY and CDR2 is SVGAGI. CDR3 DNA sequence: TGTGCCAGCCGTTTCACGCCGAGGGGTGAAAAACTGTTTTTT. Its translation is CASRFTPRGEKLFF.

The V gene is TRBV6-5, the J gene TRBJ1-1; D remains unclear. Germline-derived CDR1 and CDR2 are MNHEY and SVGAGI. This CDR3 region has 13 residues. The ends were cut back, 2 bases at V and 1 base at J, with 5 bases in the middle. The DNA for the CDR3 is TGTGCCAGCAGTTACGCCAGGAACACTGAAGCTTTCTTT. Its protein is CASSYARNTEAFF.

V and J are TRBV2 and TRBJ1-2; 7 bases are a match to TRBD1. V lost 9 bases, J lost 4 bases, and 8 bases stayed unmatched. This CDR3 contains 13 residues. The germline V gene has CDR1 SNHLY and CDR2 FYNNEI. The CDR3 DNA reads as TGTGCCAGAACAGGGGAACAGGGCTATGGCTACACCTTC. It is translated as CARTGEQGYGYTF.

This clone was recorded once. CDR3 in DNA: TGTGCCAGCAGCGTGACGGGGCAGAACACAGATACGCAGTATTTT. Amino acids: CASSVTGQNTDTQYF. This rearrangement joins TRBV9 to TRBJ2-3; D could derive from TRBD1 or TRBD2 (5 bases each). Germline V gene sequence: CDR1 SGDLS, CDR2 YYNGEE. V lost 2 bases and J lost 2, with 12 bases in between. There are 15 residues in the CDR3.

This chain links TRBV5-4 with TRBJ2-5; 8 bases are shared with TRBD1. The germline V gene encodes CDR1 SGHNT and CDR2 YYREEE (reference sequence). The CDR3 totals 17 residues. Germline trimming cut 0 bases from V and 1 base from J; bases unmatched to any gene: 8. The CDR3 nucleotides read TGTGCCAGCAGCTTGGGACTTAGACAGGGGATCCAAGAGACCCAGTACTTC. Residues: CASSLGLRQGIQETQYF.

V usage is TRBV5-8 and J usage is TRBJ2-7; D gene ambiguous. This CDR3 comprises 15 residues. The germline gives CDR1 SGHTS, CDR2 YDEGEE. V lost 2 bases to trimming and J lost 2 bases, with 14 bases between them. In DNA, the CDR3 is TGTGCCAGCAGCTTACACATGCTTAAAACCTACGAGCAGTACTTC. It yields the protein CASSLHMLKTYEQYF.

This clone was picked up one time. This chain uses TRBV5-1 with TRBJ1-3; no reliable D call. This CDR3 has 14 amino acids. Trimming took off 4 bases at V and 4 bases at J, with 12 bases between the two ends. The germline gives CDR1 SGHRS, CDR2 YFSETQ. CDR3 sequence reads: CASSQMADGNTIYF. CDR3 nucleotides: TGCGCCAGCAGCCAAATGGCAGACGGAAACACCATATATTTT.

The chain couples TRBV11-3 to TRBJ2-1; the D gene is possibly TRBD1 (5 bases). Looked up from germline, CDR1 is SGHNT and CDR2 is YENEEA. The ends were cut back, 1 base at V and 12 bases at J, with 22 bases in the middle. This CDR3 has 16 amino acids. CDR3 nucleotides: TGTGCCAGCAGCTTAGCCCGTGGGGCAGGCCTCGAAGCGCAGTTCTTC. This sequence encodes CASSLARGAGLEAQFF. Full variable domain (rest looked up from reference TRBV11-3 and TRBJ2-1): EAGVVQSPRYKIIEKKQPVAFWCNPISGHNTLYWYLQNLGQGPELLIRYENEEAVDDSQLPKDRFSAERLKGVDSTLKIQPAELGDSAVYLCASSLARGAGLEAQFFGPGTRLTVL.

V gene TRBV28 combines with J gene TRBJ2-2, with D possibly being TRBD2 (5 bases). Germline lookup yields CDR1 MDHEN and CDR2 SYDVKM. The CDR3 spans 12 residues. Trimming shortened V by 7 bases and J by 5 bases, and 8 bases separated the two germline ends. CDR3: CASTRGTGELFF. CDR3 DNA sequence: TGTGCCAGCACCCGGGGTACCGGGGAGCTGTTTTTT.

V usage is TRBV6-1 and J usage is TRBJ1-5; D uncertain. The ends were cut back, 3 bases at V and 8 bases at J, with 8 bases in the middle. This CDR3 is 12 amino acids long. Germline V gene sequence: CDR1 MNHNS, CDR2 SASEGT. CDR3 region: CASSEAREPQHF. CDR3 bases: TGTGCCAGCAGTGAGGCGAGGGAGCCCCAGCATTTT.

This clone turned up a few times. The V gene is TRBV7-9, the J gene TRBJ1-2, with D possibly TRBD1 on 5 matching bases. The germline V gene has CDR1 SEHNR and CDR2 FQNEAQ (reference sequence). Trimming cost V 0 bases and J 4 bases, with 15 bases left between them. The CDR3 length is 16 residues. CDR3 amino acids: CASSLATGAGGYGYTF. The CDR3 nucleotides read TGTGCCAGCAGCTTAGCGACCGGGGCGGGAGGCTATGGCTACACCTTC. The full variable domain, its missing parts supplied by reference TRBV7-9 and TRBJ1-2, is DTGVSQNPRHKITKRGQNVTFRCDPISEHNRLYWYRQTLGQGPEFLTYFQNEAQLEKSRLLSDRFSAERPKGSFSTLEIQRTEQGDSAMYLCASSLATGAGGYGYTFGSGTRLTVV.

V gene TRBV6-6 combines with J gene TRBJ1-5; D is uncertain. Trimming cost V 4 bases and J 0 bases, with 13 bases left between them. Looked up from germline, CDR1 is MNHNY and CDR2 is SVGAGI (reference sequence). The CDR3 contains 16 residues. The CDR3 reads CASSFPQRDSNQPQHF. CDR3 nucleotides: TGTGCCAGCAGTTTCCCTCAGAGAGATAGCAATCAGCCCCAGCATTTT.

The rearrangement uses TRBV18 and TRBJ2-5; 7 nucleotides agree with TRBD1. V lost 3 bases, J lost 1 base, and 5 bases stayed unmatched. The V gene's germline CDR1 is KGHSH and CDR2 LQKENI. The CDR3 is made up of 15 amino acids. The CDR3 coding sequence is TGTGCCAGCTCACCGGGACAGTTAAGCCAAGAGACCCAGTACTTC. It yields the protein CASSPGQLSQETQYF. Full variable domain (remainder filled in from reference TRBV18 and TRBJ2-5): NAGVMQNPRHLVRRRGQEARLRCSPMKGHSHVYWYRQLPEEGLKFMVYLQKENIIDESGMPKERFSAEFPKEGPSILRIQQVVRGDSAAYFCASSPGQLSQETQYFGPGTRLLVL.

This clone was detected once. The genes are TRBV7-2 and TRBJ2-3; D is unclear. Trimming took off 4 bases at V and 0 bases at J, with 11 bases between the two ends. This CDR3 comprises 15 residues. Germline V gene data show CDR1 as SGHTA and CDR2 as FQGNSA. The CDR3 region is CASSSSLRSTDTQYF. For the CDR3, the DNA is TGTGCCAGCAGCTCCTCCCTAAGGAGCACAGATACGCAGTATTTT.

A note on this clone: A read error may account for a junction end that differs from germline. This sequence joins TRBV20-1 and TRBJ2-7, with unresolved D. Germline V gives CDR1 DFQATT, CDR2 SNEGSKA (reference sequence). This CDR3 region has 11 residues. CDR3 nucleotide sequence: TGCAGTGCTAGAGATGAAACTGGATGGAACTTC. This encodes CSARDETGWNF.

The genes are TRBV29-1 and TRBJ1-1; D unresolved. Trimming stripped 5 bases from V and 2 bases from J, with 12 bases between. This CDR3 is built from 13 residues. Germline loops: CDR1 SQVTM, CDR2 ANQGSEA. DNA of the CDR3: TGCAGCGTTCTTTGGCAGGCCAACACTGAAGCTTTCTTT. Translating it yields CSVLWQANTEAFF.

Here the CDR3 DNA reads TGTGCCAGCTCACCACCGGGCAGGGGAGTAAGGACCCAGTACTTC. This translates into CASSPPGRGVRTQYF. The chain links TRBV18 to TRBJ2-5, with D perhaps TRBD1 (6 bases). This CDR3 comprises 15 residues. Deletions cut 0 bases from V and 7 bases from J, with 15 bases between. CDR1 is KGHSH and CDR2 is LQKENI in the germline V gene.

In its sample, this clone was seen many times. The rearrangement uses TRBV9 and TRBJ2-3; 9 bases fit TRBD2. Germline CDR1 and CDR2: SGDLS and YYNGEE. The CDR3 is 15 amino acids. V gave up 4 bases and J gave up 1 base; unmatched junction bases: 4. CDR3 residues: CASSSSSGGTDTQYF. Here the CDR3 DNA reads TGTGCCAGCAGCTCCTCTAGCGGGGGCACAGATACGCAGTATTTT.

The chain recombines TRBV6-1 with TRBJ1-2; D may be TRBD1 (5 bases). The CDR3 has 11 amino acids. V lost 10 bases to trimming and J lost 2 bases, with 8 bases between them. Germline V gene lookup returns CDR1 MNHNS and CDR2 SASEGT. The CDR3 protein is CATDRNYGYTF. The CDR3 nucleotides read TGTGCCACCGACAGAAACTATGGCTACACCTTC.

The V and J genes are TRBV2 and TRBJ2-5; D is ambiguous. Trimming took 8 bases from V and 5 from J, leaving 9 bases between them. This CDR3 spans 11 amino acids. The germline gives CDR1 SNHLY, CDR2 FYNNEI. The CDR3 region has the DNA TGTGCCAGCGGCCCCGGGGAGACCCAGTACTTC. Protein product: CASGPGETQYF.

The CDR3 DNA reads TGCGCCAGCATGGGCGGGGTCCACTCCTACGAGCAGTACTTC. As protein: CASMGGVHSYEQYF. The chain has TRBV5-1 and TRBJ2-7; a weak D match, TRBD2 (6 bases). CDR3 length equals 14 residues. In germline, CDR1 is SGHRS, CDR2 YFSETQ. The V end was cut by 6 bases, the J end by 0 bases, with 13 bases between.

V and J are TRBV7-6 and TRBJ2-6, with D possibly being TRBD1 (6 bases). Germline CDR1 and CDR2: SGHVS and FNYEAQ. The CDR3 is 17 amino acids. V was shortened by 0 bases and J by 4 bases, with 13 bases between the two germline ends. The CDR3 loop reads CASSLAAGALGANVLTF. For the CDR3, the DNA is TGTGCCAGCAGCTTAGCGGCAGGGGCGTTGGGGGCCAACGTCCTGACTTTC.

A single count supports this clone. This rearrangement joins TRBV7-8 to TRBJ2-3; D uncertain. Trimming removed 4 bases at V and 1 base at J, with 9 bases between. The germline CDR1 and CDR2 sequences are SGHVS and FQNEAQ. The CDR3 sequence is 14 residues long. CDR3 DNA: TGTGCCAGCAGCTGGGCGGACCGCACAGATACGCAGTATTTT. Protein product: CASSWADRTDTQYF.

The chain employs TRBV5-6 and TRBJ2-1, with D possibly matching TRBD2 (5 bases). V dropped 5 bases and J dropped 0 bases, with 12 bases sitting between them. CDR3 length: 15 residues. Germline V gene lookup returns CDR1 SGHDT and CDR2 YYEEEE. CDR3 protein: CASSPQAGSYNEQFF. DNA of the CDR3: TGTGCCAGCAGTCCTCAGGCGGGCTCCTACAATGAGCAGTTCTTC.

With respect to this clone: This may be a read error: a much more frequent sequence differs by one nucleotide. CDR3 loop: CASSPQSGNYGYTF. CDR3 DNA: TGCGCCAGCAGCCCGCAGAGTGGGAACTATGGCTACACCTTC. The V gene is TRBV4-3, the J gene TRBJ1-2; D unresolved. This CDR3 is built from 14 residues. CDR1 is LGHNA and CDR2 is YSLEER in the germline V gene. Trimming cost V 4 bases and J 2 bases, with 11 bases left between them.

The chain uses TRBV11-2 and TRBJ2-3; 8 bases map to TRBD2. CDR1 and CDR2 (germline): SGHAT, FQNNGV. V lost 5 bases to trimming and J lost 4 bases; unmatched junction nucleotides: 11. This CDR3 has 16 residues. CDR3: CASSARSGRGADTQYF. In DNA form, the CDR3 reads TGTGCCAGCAGCGCCCGTTCCGGGAGGGGGGCAGATACGCAGTATTTT.

The V call is TRBV30, the J call TRBJ1-2; D is uncertain. Per the germline V gene, CDR1 is GTSNPN and CDR2 is SVGIG (reference sequence). V lost 0 bases to trimming and J lost 0 bases, with 5 bases between them. This CDR3 is built from 13 residues. The CDR3 region is CAWSVAPNYGYTF. DNA for the CDR3: TGTGCCTGGAGTGTAGCCCCTAACTATGGCTACACCTTC.